The 27 T cell receptor beta chains below were found in one sample sequenced in a study of technical replicates of blood from a handful of donors. Method: immunoSEQ multiplex PCR; TCRdb's copy keeps in-frame clones and lacks some. Of 78,000 or so clones listed, 91% are singletons. What was sequenced was T cells isolated from PBMCs. The receptors shown here come from a human donor in good health. Some clones in this sample may be carry-over from other donors' samples.

CDR3 in amino acids: CASSEAGEGSIISPLHF. The CDR3, as DNA: TGTGCCAGCAGTGAAGCTGGGGAGGGGTCTATAATTTCACCCCTCCACTTT. The V and J genes are TRBV2 and TRBJ1-6, with D perhaps matching TRBD1 (5 bases). Germline CDR1 SNHLY, CDR2 FYNNEI. This CDR3 has 17 amino acids. Trimming removed 0 bases from V and 9 bases from J, with 18 bases in between.

The V gene is TRBV9, the J gene TRBJ2-1, with D possibly being TRBD2 (6 bases). The CDR3 contains 15 residues. CDR1 is SGDLS and CDR2 is YYNGEE in the germline V gene. Trimming took off 0 bases at V and 8 bases at J, with 15 bases between the two ends. The CDR3 DNA is TGTGCCAGCAGCGTAGGTGGTAGCGGCGTAGATGAGCAGTTCTTC. Translated, it gives CASSVGGSGVDEQFF.

The J gene is TRBJ2-6, the V gene TRBV10-3, with no clear D. The ends were cut back, 6 bases at V and 4 bases at J, with 10 bases in the middle. This CDR3 is built from 14 residues. Germline CDR1 is ENHRY and CDR2 is SYGVKD. The CDR3 sequence: CAISPPSGANVLTF. The CDR3 DNA is TGTGCCATCAGCCCTCCCTCCGGGGCCAACGTCCTGACTTTC.

V gene TRBV2 combines with J gene TRBJ2-5; 9 bases align to TRBD2. After removal of 3 bases from V and 7 bases from J, the junction contained 6 bases not matched to a gene. This CDR3 comprises 14 residues. From germline, CDR1 is SNHLY and CDR2 FYNNEI. The CDR3 is CASSEREGMRTQYF. The CDR3 DNA reads as TGTGCCAGCAGTGAGCGGGAGGGAATGAGGACCCAGTACTTC.

The chain has TRBV7-6 and TRBJ1-1; D is possibly TRBD1 (6 bases). Trimming pared 0 bases from V and 5 bases from J, leaving 10 bases between. From germline, CDR1 is SGHVS and CDR2 FNYEAQ. The CDR3 consists of 14 residues. The CDR3 coding sequence is TGTGCCAGCAGCTTAGCACAGGGTAGGACTGAAGCTTTCTTT. It translates to CASSLAQGRTEAFF.

This sequence joins TRBV29-1 and TRBJ1-2; 8 nucleotides match TRBD1. Trimming removed 1 base from V and 7 bases from J; junction bases left unmatched: 8. The CDR3 totals 14 residues. Per germline, CDR1 SQVTM and CDR2 ANQGSEA. This CDR3 reads CSVEAQGALGGYTF. The CDR3 DNA reads TGCAGCGTTGAAGCTCAGGGGGCGCTTGGTGGCTACACCTTC.

Turning to this clone: Other DNA sequences in the same sample also yield this CDR3. This chain joins TRBV19 and TRBJ2-7, with 10 nucleotides matching TRBD2. V trimming: 2 bases; J trimming: 4 bases; junction bases outside the gene matches: 2. The CDR3 sequence is 14 residues long. Germline lookup yields CDR1 LNHDA and CDR2 SQIVND (reference sequence). Here the CDR3 DNA reads TGTGCCAGTAGTATATTAGCGGGAGGATACGAGCAGTACTTC. It translates to CASSILAGGYEQYF.

The chain recombines TRBV5-4 with TRBJ1-3, with TRBD1 as a possible D gene (5 bases). In germline, CDR1 is SGHNT, CDR2 YYREEE (reference sequence). This CDR3 comprises 15 residues. V dropped 0 bases and J dropped 0 bases, with 7 bases sitting between them. For the CDR3, the DNA is TGTGCCAGCAGCTTGGGACAGCCCTCTGGAAACACCATATATTTT. Amino acid sequence: CASSLGQPSGNTIYF.

The chain is built from TRBV30 and TRBJ1-2; TRBD1 might be the D (5 bases). V was clipped by 1 base and J by 8 bases, with 20 bases between them. Per the germline V gene, CDR1 is GTSNPN and CDR2 is SVGIG (reference sequence). This CDR3 is built from 15 residues. CDR3 coding DNA: TGTGCCTGGAGTGGAGCGGCAGGCCACCGGGGGGGCTACACCTTC. Its translation is CAWSGAAGHRGGYTF.

The gene calls are TRBV6-5 and TRBJ2-3; no clear D. V dropped 2 bases and J dropped 0 bases, with 9 bases sitting between them. The CDR3 runs 15 residues. The germline V gene has CDR1 MNHEY and CDR2 SVGAGI. The CDR3 DNA reads TGTGCCAGCAGTTACGAACAGAGAAGCACAGATACGCAGTATTTT. The encoded protein is CASSYEQRSTDTQYF.

The V call is TRBV27, the J call TRBJ2-2, with 7 bases aligning to TRBD1. Germline V lookup: CDR1 MNHEY, CDR2 SMNVEV (reference sequence). V shed 4 bases and J 1 base; nucleotides not matched to a gene: 3. This CDR3 comprises 15 residues. CDR3 loop: CASSSRTGNTGELFF. The CDR3 DNA reads as TGTGCCAGCAGTTCCCGGACAGGGAACACCGGGGAGCTGTTTTTT.

This clone appeared a few times. V usage is TRBV28 and J usage is TRBJ1-1; D call uncertain. Germline CDR1 MDHEN, CDR2 SYDVKM. CDR3 length: 10 amino acids. Trimming stripped 10 bases from V and 7 bases from J, with 10 bases between. DNA of the CDR3: TGTGCCACAAACAGCCATGAAGCTTTCTTT. Its protein is CATNSHEAFF.

In its sample, this clone was seen once. This CDR3 reads CASSPPGQARDEQYF. In nucleotides, the CDR3 is TGTGCCAGCAGCCCACCAGGACAGGCCAGGGACGAGCAGTACTTC. V and J are TRBV11-3 and TRBJ2-7, with TRBD1 matching 7 bases. The CDR3 totals 15 residues. From germline, CDR1 is SGHNT and CDR2 YENEEA. J gave up 5 bases and V 5 bases, and 12 bases lay outside the gene matches.

The chain employs TRBV6-1 and TRBJ1-4; D is uncertain. Deletions cut 10 bases from V and 10 bases from J, with 22 bases between. Germline V lookup: CDR1 MNHNS, CDR2 SASEGT. This CDR3 is built from 14 residues. CDR3 sequence (DNA): TGTGCCATCCAATATACACCTACAGAGGGAAAACTGTTTTTT. Protein product: CAIQYTPTEGKLFF.

The V call is TRBV5-6, the J call TRBJ2-4, with D unresolved. The germline V gene encodes CDR1 SGHDT and CDR2 YYEEEE. Trimming shortened V by 4 bases and J by 0 bases, and 14 bases separated the two germline ends. CDR3 length: 16 residues. The CDR3 nucleotides read TGTGCCAGCAGCGAAACTGGGCGAATAGCCAAAAACATTCAGTACTTC. Its translation: CASSETGRIAKNIQYF. Together with reference TRBV5-6 and TRBJ2-4, the CDR3 gives the full variable domain: DAGVTQSPTHLIKTRGQQVTLRCSPKSGHDTVSWYQQALGQGPQFIFQYYEEEERQRGNFPDRFSGHQFPNYSSELNVNALLLGDSALYLCASSETGRIAKNIQYFGAGTRLSVL.

As to this clone: The same CDR3 arises from other DNA sequences in this sample as well. This rearrangement joins TRBV7-9 to TRBJ1-5; D call uncertain. V gave up 3 bases and J gave up 7 bases, with 10 bases separating them. From germline, CDR1 is SEHNR and CDR2 FQNEAQ (reference sequence). CDR3 length equals 13 residues. CDR3: CASSLGGGQPQHF. CDR3 DNA sequence: TGTGCCAGCAGCTTGGGAGGTGGACAGCCCCAGCATTTT.

The chain has TRBV5-4 and TRBJ2-6; TRBD2 might be the D (5 bases). Trimming shortened V by 3 bases and J by 2 bases, and 15 bases separated the two germline ends. The germline V gene has CDR1 SGHNT and CDR2 YYREEE (reference sequence). This CDR3 comprises 17 residues. The CDR3 sequence: CASSSPGMITGANVLTF. CDR3 bases: TGTGCCAGCAGCTCCCCGGGGATGATTACTGGGGCCAACGTCCTGACTTTC. The full variable domain, in which reference TRBV5-4 and TRBJ2-6 provide the parts outside the CDR3, is ETGVTQSPTHLIKTRGQQVTLRCSSQSGHNTVSWYQQALGQGPQFIFQYYREEENGRGNFPPRFSGLQFPNYSSELNVNALELDDSALYLCASSSPGMITGANVLTFGAGSRLTVL.

As regards this clone: A junction boundary mismatches the germline segment, possibly from a read error. This chain connects TRBV6-1 to TRBJ2-7; 7 bases line up with TRBD1. The germline V gene has CDR1 MNHNS and CDR2 SASEGT. There are 10 residues in the CDR3. CDR3 loop: CGTVADEQYF. The CDR3 DNA reads as TGCGGGACAGTGGCTGACGAGCAGTACTTC.

The chain uses TRBV5-1 and TRBJ2-1; D gene uncertain. CDR3 length: 13 residues. CDR1 and CDR2 (germline): SGHRS, YFSETQ. V shed 0 bases and J shed 10 bases, with 11 bases lying between them. The chain's CDR3 is CASSLGHPEEQFF. CDR3 DNA sequence: TGCGCCAGCAGCTTGGGACATCCTGAGGAGCAGTTCTTC.

The chain couples TRBV19 to TRBJ1-2; tentatively, D is TRBD1 (6 bases). The germline V gene has CDR1 LNHDA and CDR2 SQIVND (reference sequence). The length of the CDR3 is 17 residues. Trimming took off 3 bases at V and 4 bases at J, with 21 bases between the two ends. As DNA, the CDR3 is TGTGCCAGTAGTATCTCTCAAGCTGGGGGCGCGATCTATGGCTACACCTTC. Translation gives CASSISQAGGAIYGYTF.

The rearrangement uses TRBV7-9 and TRBJ2-1; tentatively, D is TRBD1 (6 bases). The CDR3 sequence is 19 residues long. CDR1 SEHNR and CDR2 FQNEAQ come from the germline V gene (reference sequence). Trimming took 1 base from V and 4 from J, leaving 23 bases between them. CDR3 residues: CASSLGGRGLTVLYNEQFF. In nucleotides, the CDR3 is TGTGCCAGCAGCTTAGGGGGGCGAGGACTGACGGTCCTGTACAATGAGCAGTTCTTC.

J is TRBJ2-5 and V is TRBV18; 14 bases are a match to TRBD2. V dropped 3 bases and J dropped 4; count of bases not matched to a gene: 4. Germline V gene sequence: CDR1 KGHSH, CDR2 LQKENI. The CDR3 length is 16 residues. This CDR3 is CASSPPGLAGAETQYF. The CDR3 DNA follows: TGTGCCAGCTCACCCCCGGGACTAGCGGGAGCAGAGACCCAGTACTTC.

V and J are TRBV7-8 and TRBJ2-7, with D possibly matching TRBD1 (5 bases). This CDR3 comprises 15 residues. Looked up from germline, CDR1 is SGHVS and CDR2 is FQNEAQ. V was shortened by 7 bases and J by 2 bases, with 18 bases between the two germline ends. The CDR3 sequence: CASTIPYRRPYEQYF. CDR3 DNA sequence: TGTGCCAGCACCATACCTTACAGGCGTCCCTACGAGCAGTACTTC.

This sequence joins TRBV5-1 and TRBJ2-3, with D perhaps matching TRBD2 (5 bases). Germline assignment: CDR1 SGHRS and CDR2 YFSETQ. V lost 5 bases and J 5 bases, leaving 15 bases between the germline ends. The CDR3 spans 14 residues. DNA for the CDR3: TGCGCCAGCAGGAGGGAAAGTGGAATAGATACGCAGTATTTT. As protein: CASRRESGIDTQYF.

The rearrangement uses TRBV14 and TRBJ1-3, with a weak D call TRBD1 (5 bases). From germline, CDR1 is SGHDN and CDR2 FVKESK. CDR3 size: 14 residues. Trimming took 6 bases from V and 4 from J, leaving 13 bases between them. Here the CDR3 reads CASRGAGLGNTIYF. CDR3 nucleotides: TGTGCCAGCAGAGGGGCAGGGCTCGGAAACACCATATATTTT.

CDR3 in DNA: TGCGCCAGCAGCTCCTCTAGCGGGAATTACGAGCAGTACTTC. This translates into CASSSSSGNYEQYF. The chain recombines TRBV5-1 with TRBJ2-7, with 9 bases fitting TRBD2. CDR1 is SGHRS and CDR2 is YFSETQ in the germline V gene. This CDR3 region has 14 residues. Trimming cost V 3 bases and J 4 bases; bases outside gene matches: 5.

This chain links TRBV19 with TRBJ2-5; maybe TRBD2 (5 bases). V shed 3 bases and J shed 3 bases, with 8 bases lying between them. This CDR3 is 13 amino acids long. CDR1 is LNHDA and CDR2 is SQIVND in the germline V gene (reference sequence). Here the CDR3 DNA reads TGTGCCAGTAGTATGGGAGAGAAAGAGACCCAGTACTTC. This codes for CASSMGEKETQYF.